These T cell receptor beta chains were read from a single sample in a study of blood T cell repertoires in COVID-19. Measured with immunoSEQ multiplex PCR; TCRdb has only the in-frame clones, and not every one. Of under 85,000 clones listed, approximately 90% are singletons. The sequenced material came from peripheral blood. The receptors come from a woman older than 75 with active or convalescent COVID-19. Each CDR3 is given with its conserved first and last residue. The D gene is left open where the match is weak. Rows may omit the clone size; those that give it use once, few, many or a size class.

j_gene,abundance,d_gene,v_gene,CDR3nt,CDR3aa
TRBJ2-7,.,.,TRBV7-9,TGTGCCAGCAGCTTAGTAGACAGATCCCCCTACGAGCAGTACTTC,CASSLVDRSPYEQYF
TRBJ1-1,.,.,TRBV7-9,TGTGCCAGCAGCTTAGCGATTGGGGGGGCCCTGAACACTGAAGCTTTCTTT,CASSLAIGGALNTEAFF
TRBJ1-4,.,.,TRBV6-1,TGTGCCAGCAGTGAAAAGGGCAGGGGCAATGAAAAACTGTTTTTT,CASSEKGRGNEKLFF
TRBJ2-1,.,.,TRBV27,TGTGCCAGCAGCTCCACCGACACGGGATATGAGCAGTTCTTC,CASSSTDTGYEQFF
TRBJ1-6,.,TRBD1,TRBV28,TGTGCCAGCAGGCGATCCCCGGGACAGCTTATCAATTCACCCCTCCACTTT,CASRRSPGQLINSPLHF
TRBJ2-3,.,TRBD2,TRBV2,TGTGCCAGCATCAGGGGCGGGGGGCGCATCTCCAATACGCAGTATTTT,CASIRGGGRISNTQYF
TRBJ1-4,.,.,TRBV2,TGTGCCAGCAGTGCAGGGAGGGCTAATGAAAAACTGTTTTTT,CASSAGRANEKLFF
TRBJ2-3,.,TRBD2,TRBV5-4,TGTGCCAGCAGCGGGGGGGGGACAGATACGCAGTATTTT,CASSGGGTDTQYF
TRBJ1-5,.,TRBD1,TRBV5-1,TGCGCCAGCAGCTCCGGGACAGAGGTCGGCAATCAGCCCCAGCATTTT,CASSSGTEVGNQPQHF
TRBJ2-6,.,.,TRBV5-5,TGTGCCAGCAGCCCTTGGTACGGTACCTCTGGGGCCAACGTCCTGACTTTC,CASSPWYGTSGANVLTF
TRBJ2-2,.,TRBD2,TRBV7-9,TGTGCCAGCAGCAAGTGGGGGGGAAACACCGGGGAGCTGTTTTTT,CASSKWGGNTGELFF
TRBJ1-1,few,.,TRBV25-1,TGTGCCAGCAGTGAAGGGGGCAGGGTTGAAGCTTTCTTT,CASSEGGRVEAFF
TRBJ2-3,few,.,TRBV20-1,TGCAGTGCAAGCCGAACAGATACGCAGTATTTT,CSASRTDTQYF
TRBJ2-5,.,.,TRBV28,TGTGCCAGCAGAAAACTCGGCGGGGCGGGGTTACAAGAGACCCAGTACTTC,CASRKLGGAGLQETQYF
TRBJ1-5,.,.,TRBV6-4,TGTGCCAGCAGTGAAACCGGGGGGGCAGGGAAGGGCAATCAGCCCCAGCATTTT,CASSETGGAGKGNQPQHF
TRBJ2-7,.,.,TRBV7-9,TGTGCCAGCAGCTTAAGCGTCTACGAGCAGTACTTC,CASSLSVYEQYF
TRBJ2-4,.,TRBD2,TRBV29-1,TGCAGCGTTGGGACTAGCGGAGCCCGAAGCATTCAGTACTTC,CSVGTSGARSIQYF
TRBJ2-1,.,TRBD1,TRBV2,TGTGCCAGCAGTGAACGGCAGGGGGCCGTGAATGAGCAGTTCTTC,CASSERQGAVNEQFF
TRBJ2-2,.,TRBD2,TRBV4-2,TGTGCCAGCAGCACTACTAGCGGGGGGTTCACCGGGGAGCTGTTTTTT,CASSTTSGGFTGELFF
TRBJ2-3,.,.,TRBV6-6,TGTGCCAGCAGTCTTCCGGGGGGCAATACGCAGTATTTT,CASSLPGGNTQYF